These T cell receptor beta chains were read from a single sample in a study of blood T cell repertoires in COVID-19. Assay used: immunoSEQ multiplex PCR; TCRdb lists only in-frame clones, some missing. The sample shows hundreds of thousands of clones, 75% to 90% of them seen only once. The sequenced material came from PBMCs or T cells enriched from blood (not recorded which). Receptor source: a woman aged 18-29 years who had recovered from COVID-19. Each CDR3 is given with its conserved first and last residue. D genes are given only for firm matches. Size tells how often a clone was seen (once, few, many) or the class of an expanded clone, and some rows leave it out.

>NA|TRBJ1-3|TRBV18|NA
CASSPGLPINSGNTIYF
TGTGCCAGCTCACCTGGCCTGCCCATCAACTCTGGAAACACCATATATTTT
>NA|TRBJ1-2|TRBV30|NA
CAWSGYRDVDYGYTF
TGTGCCTGGAGTGGGTACAGGGATGTGGACTATGGCTACACCTTC
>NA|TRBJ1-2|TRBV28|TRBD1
CASIDPGGYGYTF
TGTGCCAGCATAGATCCAGGGGGATATGGCTACACCTTC
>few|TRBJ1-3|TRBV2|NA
CASSETGAGNTIYF
TGTGCCAGCAGTGAAACGGGGGCTGGAAACACCATATATTTT
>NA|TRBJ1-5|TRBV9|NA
CASSVGGRNQPQHF
TGTGCCAGCAGCGTGGGGGGTCGCAATCAGCCCCAGCATTTT
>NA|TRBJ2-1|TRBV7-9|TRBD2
CASSLEGLANGEQFF
TGTGCCAGCAGCCTAGAGGGACTAGCGAACGGTGAGCAGTTCTTC
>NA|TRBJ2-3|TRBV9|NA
CASSVGDSPGTDTQYF
TGTGCCAGCAGCGTAGGGGACTCCCCCGGCACAGATACGCAGTATTTT
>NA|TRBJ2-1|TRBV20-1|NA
CSASHYNEQFF
TGCAGTGCTAGCCACTACAATGAGCAGTTCTTC
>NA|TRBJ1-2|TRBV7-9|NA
CASSLVVPRENYGYTF
TGTGCCAGCAGCTTAGTAGTGCCGAGAGAGAACTATGGCTACACCTTC
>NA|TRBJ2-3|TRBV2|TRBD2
CASERGGLDTQYF
TGTGCCAGCGAGCGGGGGGGCCTAGATACGCAGTATTTT
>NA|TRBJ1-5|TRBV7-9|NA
CASSLGTGPYQPQHF
TGTGCCAGCAGCTTAGGAACAGGACCCTATCAGCCCCAGCATTTT
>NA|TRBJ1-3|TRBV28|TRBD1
CASSTGQRNTIYF
TGTGCCAGCAGTACGGGACAGAGAAACACCATATATTTT
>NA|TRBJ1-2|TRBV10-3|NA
CAITSQGQGYGYTF
TGTGCCATCACCTCTCAGGGGCAGGGCTATGGCTACACCTTC
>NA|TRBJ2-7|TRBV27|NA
CASSVTPGRYEQYF
TGTGCCAGCAGCGTAACCCCAGGGAGGTACGAGCAGTACTTC
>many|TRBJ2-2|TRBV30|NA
CAWSVGYSGLFF
TGTGCCTGGAGTGTTGGGTACTCGGGGCTGTTTTTT
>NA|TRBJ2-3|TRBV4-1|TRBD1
CASSQDRQGFVTDTQYF
TGCGCCAGCAGCCAAGATCGACAGGGCTTTGTCACAGATACGCAGTATTTT
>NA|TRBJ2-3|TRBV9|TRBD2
CASSGKTSGGPVDTQYF
TGTGCCAGCAGCGGAAAGACTAGCGGGGGGCCGGTAGATACGCAGTATTTT
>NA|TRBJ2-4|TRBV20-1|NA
CSASSKNIQYF
TGCAGTGCTAGTTCAAAAAACATTCAGTACTTC
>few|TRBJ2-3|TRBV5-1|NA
CASSLALRGSNTDTQYF
TGCGCCAGCAGCTTGGCTCTAAGGGGATCTAACACAGATACGCAGTATTTT
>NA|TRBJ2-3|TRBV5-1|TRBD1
CASSLGTARTDTQYF
TGCGCCAGCAGCCTGGGGACAGCCCGCACAGATACGCAGTATTTT
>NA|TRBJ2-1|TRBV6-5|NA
CASRQYNEQFF
TGTGCCAGCAGACAATACAATGAGCAGTTCTTC
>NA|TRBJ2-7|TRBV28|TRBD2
CASSRTSGGVYEQYF
TGTGCCAGCAGTCGAACTAGCGGGGGGGTGTACGAGCAGTACTTC
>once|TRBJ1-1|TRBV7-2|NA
CASSNYREAFF
TGTGCCAGCAGCAACTACAGGGAAGCTTTCTTT
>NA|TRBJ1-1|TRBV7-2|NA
CASSLTQVDTEAFF
TGTGCCAGCAGCTTGACGCAGGTCGACACTGAGGCTTTCTTT
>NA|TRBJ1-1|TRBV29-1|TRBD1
CSISRGQGWSRNTEAFF
TGCAGTATCTCGAGGGGACAGGGGTGGTCGCGGAACACTGAAGCTTTCTTT
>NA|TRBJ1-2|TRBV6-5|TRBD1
CASERQGGGYTF
TGTGCCAGCGAAAGACAGGGAGGTGGCTACACCTTC
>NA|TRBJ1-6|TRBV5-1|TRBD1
CASSLEQGLNNSPLHF
TGCGCCAGCAGCTTGGAACAGGGGTTAAATAATTCACCCCTCCACTTT
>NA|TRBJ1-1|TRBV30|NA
CAWQGVGSVNTEAFF
TGTGCCTGGCAAGGAGTTGGGTCGGTGAACACTGAAGCTTTCTTT
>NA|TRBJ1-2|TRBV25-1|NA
CASSRGFNDGYTF
TGTGCCAGCAGTCGGGGGTTTAATGATGGCTACACCTTC
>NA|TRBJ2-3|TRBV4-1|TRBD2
CASSPLGATAGGRDTQYF
TGCGCCAGCAGCCCATTGGGTGCGACAGCGGGGGGGCGGGATACGCAGTATTTT
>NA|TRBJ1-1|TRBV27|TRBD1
CASSSGQGVDTEAFF
TGTGCCAGCAGTTCCGGACAGGGGGTGGACACTGAAGCTTTCTTT
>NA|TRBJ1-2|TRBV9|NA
CASTLGGANYGYTF
TGTGCCAGCACCCTTGGGGGGGCTAACTATGGCTACACCTTC
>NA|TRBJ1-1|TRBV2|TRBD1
CASNLDRGGAFF
TGTGCCAGCAACTTGGACAGGGGCGGAGCTTTCTTT
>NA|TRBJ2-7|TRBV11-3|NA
CASSLDGREQYF
TGTGCCAGCAGCTTAGATGGGAGGGAGCAGTACTTC
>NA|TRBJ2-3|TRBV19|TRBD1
CASSIGTGETDTQYF
TGTGCCAGTAGTATAGGGACAGGGGAGACAGATACGCAGTATTTT
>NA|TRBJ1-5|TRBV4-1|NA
CASSQDQGTPGPQHF
TGCGCCAGCAGCCAAGATCAGGGGACCCCGGGGCCCCAGCATTTT
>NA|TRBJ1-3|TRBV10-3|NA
CAITDSPGNTIYF
TGTGCCATCACCGACAGCCCTGGAAACACCATATATTTT
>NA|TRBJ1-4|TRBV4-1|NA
CASSQDLRQLTNEKLFF
TGCGCCAGCAGCCAAGATCTCCGACAGTTGACTAATGAAAAACTGTTTTTT
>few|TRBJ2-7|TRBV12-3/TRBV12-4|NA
CARGAGTLYEQYF
TGTGCCCGGGGGGCGGGAACCCTCTACGAGCAGTACTTC
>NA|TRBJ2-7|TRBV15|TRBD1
CATSKPGQGFYEQYF
TGTGCCACCAGCAAGCCGGGACAGGGGTTTTACGAGCAGTACTTC
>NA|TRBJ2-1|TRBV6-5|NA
CASSFTGVQNEQFF
TGTGCCAGCAGTTTCACGGGGGTGCAAAATGAGCAGTTCTTC
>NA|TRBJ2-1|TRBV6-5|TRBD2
CASSLLSGGNEQFF
TGTGCCAGCAGTCTCCTTAGCGGGGGAAATGAGCAGTTCTTC
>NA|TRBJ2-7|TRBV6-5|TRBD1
CASQTGAEGYEQYF
TGTGCCAGTCAGACAGGGGCGGAGGGCTACGAGCAGTACTTC
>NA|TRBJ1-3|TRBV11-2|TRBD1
CASSLAGTGVITIYF
TGTGCCAGCAGCTTAGCCGGGACAGGGGTAATCACCATATATTTT
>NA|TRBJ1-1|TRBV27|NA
CASRPTSADTEAFF
TGTGCCAGCAGGCCCACCTCGGCGGACACTGAAGCTTTCTTT
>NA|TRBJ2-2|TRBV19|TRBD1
CASNVGQVITGELFF
TGTGCCAGTAATGTGGGACAGGTGATCACCGGGGAGCTGTTTTTT
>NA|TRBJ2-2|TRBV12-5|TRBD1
CASGWGQGAGELFF
TGTGCTAGTGGTTGGGGACAGGGGGCCGGGGAGCTGTTTTTT
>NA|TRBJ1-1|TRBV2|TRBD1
CARSGTGVKEAFF
TGTGCCAGATCGGGAACAGGGGTAAAGGAAGCTTTCTTT
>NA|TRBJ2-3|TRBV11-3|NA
CASSKGGTTDTQYF
TGTGCCAGCAGCAAGGGGGGGACCACTGATACGCAGTATTTT
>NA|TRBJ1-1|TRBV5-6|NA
CASSLRAEAFF
TGTGCCAGCAGCTTGAGAGCTGAAGCTTTCTTT
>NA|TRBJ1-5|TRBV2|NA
CASSELGALGSNQPQHF
TGTGCCAGCAGTGAACTTGGGGCCCTAGGGAGCAATCAGCCCCAGCATTTT
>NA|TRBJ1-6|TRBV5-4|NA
CASSRGQSSYNSPLHF
TGTGCCAGCAGCCGTGGACAGTCGAGCTATAATTCACCCCTCCACTTT
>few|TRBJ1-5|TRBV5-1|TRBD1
CASSSRDRERYQPQHF
TGCGCCAGCAGCTCTCGGGACAGGGAAAGGTATCAGCCCCAGCATTTT
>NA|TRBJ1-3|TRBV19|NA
CASSNFRNTIYF
TGTGCCAGTAGTAACTTTAGAAACACCATATATTTT